Below, one T cell receptor beta chain is given with its context. This entry is derived from a study of T cells expressing NK-cell markers. TCRdb reworked the 5' RACE reads into one entry per CDR3 protein, no DNA. The sample holds approximately 440,000 distinct CDR3 sequences. In germline, CDR1 is DFQATT, CDR2 SNEGSKA (reference sequence). The CDR3 has 12 residues. The chain has TRBV20-1 and TRBJ1-2. The sequence was obtained from a woman aged 45-65 years in good health. Sequenced material: blood T cells: a sorted CD56 or NKG2C T cell subset, CD4+ or CD8+ T cells, or bulk PBMC T cells (not recorded which). CDR3 region: CSAIIGMSGYTF.